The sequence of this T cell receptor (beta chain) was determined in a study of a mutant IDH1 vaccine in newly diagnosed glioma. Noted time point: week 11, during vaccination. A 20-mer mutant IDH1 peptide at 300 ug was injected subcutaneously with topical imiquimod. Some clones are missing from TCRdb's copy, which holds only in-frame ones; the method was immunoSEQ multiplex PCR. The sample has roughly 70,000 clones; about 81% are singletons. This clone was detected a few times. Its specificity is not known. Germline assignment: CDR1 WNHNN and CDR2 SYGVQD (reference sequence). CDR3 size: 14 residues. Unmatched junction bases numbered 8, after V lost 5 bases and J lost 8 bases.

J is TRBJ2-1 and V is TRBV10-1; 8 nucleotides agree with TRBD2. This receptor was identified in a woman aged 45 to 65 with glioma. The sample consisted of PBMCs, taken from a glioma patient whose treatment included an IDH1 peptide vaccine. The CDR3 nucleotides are TGCGCCAGCAGTAGAAGCGGGGGAAGGGATGAGCAGTTCTTC. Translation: CASSRSGGRDEQFF.